These 15 T cell receptor beta chains were all obtained from the same sample, sequenced in a study of cytomegalovirus exposure and HLA in healthy donors (dated by TCRdb to about 2017). The receptor library was made with the immunoSEQ multiplex PCR assay. A mixture of 60 forward primers for TCR Vbeta segments and 13 reverse primers for TCR Jbeta segments was used in the multiplex PCR. The immuneACCESS repertoire file appears here via TCRdb, limited to in-frame rearrangements. These files lack a portion of the clones; in checked studies, under half of the deficit traces to unresolved V genes, and the cause of the others is not known. The sample table shows about 150,000 clones, and 70% to 90% are seen once. The leading ten clones occupy roughly 4.3% of the sample. Sequencing used PBMCs. Source of these receptors: a middle-aged woman in good health and CMV-seropositive.

This clone has a handful of counts. This rearrangement joins TRBV11-2 to TRBJ2-7, with D possibly TRBD2 on 7 matching bases. The CDR3 runs to 13 residues. Germline assignment: CDR1 SGHAT and CDR2 FQNNGV. The V end was cut by 6 bases, the J end by 8 bases, with 17 bases between. The CDR3 region is CASRRGGTPQQYF. The CDR3, as DNA: TGTGCCAGCAGGAGGGGGGGCACCCCTCAGCAGTACTTC.

The genes are TRBV27 and TRBJ2-5; 10 bases are shared with TRBD1. The tail of the sequence fits TRBJ2-7 better, so the J call may be wrong. The CDR3 has 14 residues. CDR1 is MNHEY, CDR2 SMNVEV, per germline (reference sequence). CDR3 protein: CASSPDRGIYEQYF. In DNA form, the CDR3 reads TGTGCCAGCAGCCCGGACAGGGGGATCTACGAGCAGTACTTC.

The CDR3 DNA reads as TGTGCCAGCAGTTACCGGGACAGCTATGGCTACACCTTC. It is translated as CASSYRDSYGYTF. The genes are TRBV28 and TRBJ1-2, with TRBD1 matching over 7 bases. The CDR3 contains 13 residues. Looked up from germline, CDR1 is MDHEN and CDR2 is SYDVKM. V shed 4 bases and J 4 bases; nucleotides not matched to a gene: 3.

This clone was counted once. V and J are TRBV19 and TRBJ2-2, with unresolved D. CDR3 size: 13 residues. The germline CDR1 and CDR2 sequences are LNHDA and SQIVND (reference sequence). The V and J ends lost 10 bases and 1 base respectively, with 10 bases between them. The CDR3 is CAIKTRNTGELFF. CDR3 in DNA: TGTGCCATTAAAACGCGGAACACCGGGGAGCTGTTTTTT.

This chain connects TRBV5-4 to TRBJ2-5; 8 nucleotides line up with TRBD2. Germline-derived CDR1 and CDR2 are SGHNT and YYREEE (reference sequence). V lost 4 bases and J lost 1; bases outside the gene matches: 3. CDR3 length equals 14 residues. The CDR3 protein is CASSAGTSQETQYF. The CDR3 bases are TGTGCCAGCAGCGCAGGGACTAGCCAAGAGACCCAGTACTTC.

This clone was seen only once. The V call is TRBV11-2, the J call TRBJ2-3; TRBD2 agrees at 12 bases. The CDR3 is 17 amino acids. Trimming took 2 bases from V and 0 from J; bases not matched to a gene: 3. Germline-derived CDR1 and CDR2 are SGHAT and FQNNGV. CDR3 coding DNA: TGTGCCAGCAGCTTATCGGGGACTAGCGGGAGCACAGATACGCAGTATTTT. Translation: CASSLSGTSGSTDTQYF.

In this sample, this clone turned up once. This chain links TRBV5-8 with TRBJ2-7, with 12 bases aligning to TRBD2. In germline, CDR1 is SGHTS, CDR2 YDEGEE. The CDR3 runs to 14 residues. The V gene end was trimmed by 5 bases and the J gene end by 4 bases; junction bases not matched to a gene: 4. The CDR3 region has the DNA TGTGCCAGCAGATTACTAGCGGGAGGTTACGAGCAGTACTTC. It encodes CASRLLAGGYEQYF.

This sequence joins TRBV28 and TRBJ2-5; D possibly corresponds to TRBD1 (6 bases). The V and J ends lost 6 bases and 11 bases respectively, with 16 bases between them. CDR3 length: 12 residues. Looked up from germline, CDR1 is MDHEN and CDR2 is SYDVKM. The CDR3 nucleotides read TGTGCCAGCAGCAGGGGAGTAAGGGAGCAGTACTTC. This translates into CASSRGVREQYF.

The V call is TRBV5-1, the J call TRBJ2-7, with 10 bases aligning to TRBD2. Trimming at V came to 5 bases and at J to 7 bases, leaving 9 bases not matched to a gene. The CDR3 contains 14 residues. CDR1 and CDR2 from the germline V gene are SGHRS and YFSETQ. The CDR3 region is CASRTAGGHSEQYF. CDR3 coding DNA: TGCGCCAGCAGAACAGCGGGGGGGCATAGTGAGCAGTACTTC.

The chain uses TRBV7-3 and TRBJ2-1; 8 nucleotides line up with TRBD2. Germline CDR1 is SGHTA and CDR2 is FQGTGA. The CDR3 consists of 16 residues. Trimming removed 5 bases from V and 1 base from J; junction bases left unmatched: 7. The CDR3 protein is CASSKGREASYNEQFF. The CDR3 DNA reads TGTGCCAGCAGCAAAGGGCGGGAGGCGTCCTACAATGAGCAGTTCTTC. Full variable domain (outside the CDR3, taken from reference TRBV7-3 and TRBJ2-1): GAGVSQTPSNKVTEKGKYVELRCDPISGHTALYWYRQSLGQGPEFLIYFQGTGAADDSGLPNDRFFAVRPEGSVSTLKIQRTERGDSAVYLCASSKGREASYNEQFFGPGTRLTVL.

The chain combines TRBV6-5 with TRBJ2-7, with D unresolved. Looked up from germline, CDR1 is MNHEY and CDR2 is SVGAGI. V dropped 8 bases and J dropped 7 bases, with 6 bases sitting between them. This CDR3 region has 9 residues. This CDR3 reads CASPGEQYF. The CDR3 region has the DNA TGTGCCAGCCCGGGTGAGCAGTACTTC.

This clone showed up just a few times. This chain joins TRBV18 and TRBJ2-7; D uncertain. The CDR3 has 17 residues. The V gene's germline CDR1 is KGHSH and CDR2 LQKENI. Trimming took off 0 bases at V and 2 bases at J, with 17 bases between the two ends. CDR3 sequence: CASSPPYAISDTYEQYF. The CDR3 bases are TGTGCCAGCTCACCACCGTATGCGATCTCCGATACCTACGAGCAGTACTTC.

This clone turned up a few times. The chain employs TRBV5-6 and TRBJ2-2; 11 bases agree with TRBD2. Trimming cost V 0 bases and J 7 bases; bases outside gene matches: 11. CDR1 and CDR2 from the germline V gene are SGHDT and YYEEEE. The CDR3 has 18 residues. As DNA, the CDR3 is TGTGCCAGCAGCTTGGGCCCTCCGACTAGCGGGATTGGCGGGGAGCTGTTTTTT. Residues: CASSLGPPTSGIGGELFF. Full variable domain (outside the CDR3, taken from reference TRBV5-6 and TRBJ2-2): DAGVTQSPTHLIKTRGQQVTLRCSPKSGHDTVSWYQQALGQGPQFIFQYYEEEERQRGNFPDRFSGHQFPNYSSELNVNALLLGDSALYLCASSLGPPTSGIGGELFFGEGSRLTVL.

This rearrangement joins TRBV9 to TRBJ1-3; D is perhaps TRBD1 (5 bases). Germline lookup yields CDR1 SGDLS and CDR2 YYNGEE. Trimming removed 0 bases at V and 0 bases at J, with 13 bases between. The CDR3 contains 17 residues. CDR3 protein: CASSVENLGRSGNTIYF. CDR3 DNA: TGTGCCAGCAGCGTAGAAAACTTGGGGCGCTCTGGAAACACCATATATTTT.

The gene calls are TRBV18 and TRBJ2-1; 10 bases are a match to TRBD2. The CDR3 covers 16 residues. V shed 5 bases, J shed 8 bases, and the junction held 12 bases outside the gene matches. Per the germline V gene, CDR1 is KGHSH and CDR2 is LQKENI. CDR3 sequence: CASSALAGGLQDEQFF. Here the CDR3 DNA reads TGTGCCAGCTCAGCGTTAGCGGGGGGATTACAAGATGAGCAGTTCTTC.